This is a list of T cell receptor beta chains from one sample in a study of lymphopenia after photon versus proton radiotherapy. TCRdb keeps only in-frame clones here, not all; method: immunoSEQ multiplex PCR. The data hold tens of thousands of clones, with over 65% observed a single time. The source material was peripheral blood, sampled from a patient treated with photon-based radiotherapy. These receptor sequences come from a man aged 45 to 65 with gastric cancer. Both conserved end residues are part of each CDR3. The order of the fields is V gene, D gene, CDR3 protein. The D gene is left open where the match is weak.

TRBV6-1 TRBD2 CASSETSGSYEQYF
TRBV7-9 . CASSPHAVKTEAFF
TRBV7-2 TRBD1 CASSSGTVYNSPLHF
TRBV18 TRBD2 CASSPPELAGATGTQYF
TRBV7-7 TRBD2 CASSLGLATDTQYF
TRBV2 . CASSEALGKLFF
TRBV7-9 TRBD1 CASRLSTGTGNTIYF
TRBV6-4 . CASSAKVNTEAFF
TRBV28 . CASSPWLPNRARNTEAFF
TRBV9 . CASTSLGELENEQFF
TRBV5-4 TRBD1 CASREGTGGKDGYTF
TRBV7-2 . CASSLGQYGGYTF